This T cell receptor beta chain was obtained from a study of T cells after yellow fever vaccination (dated 2019 in TCRdb). About the investigation overall: Libraries from fractions with low cell numbers were prepared with the SMART-Seq v4 Ultra Low Input RNA kit. To follow T-cell clones before and after both primary and booster YFV17D yellow fever vaccination, bulk TCR alpha and beta repertoires underwent longitudinal sequencing. The cohort comprised two healthy male donors, one aged 18 to 30 and one aged 30 to 39 years. Blood samples were taken at several timepoints before and after primary and secondary immunization, and bulk PBMC replicates and cell subsets were isolated. What the study reported, not specific to this receptor: Because only two donors were included in the study, the extent to which the findings can be generalized is limited. The secondary T-cell response was weaker than the primary response but faster, peaking on day 5 instead of day 15. A small share of clonotypes was detected in both CD4 and CD8 compartments, with the overlap likely arising from convergent recombination. After the booster, most clones that had expanded after primary vaccination were detected again (nearly 97% of CD4 and more than 80% of CD8), suggesting broad maintenance of memory. Because abundant contaminating clonotypes from the bulk population could be contained in FACS-sorted repertoires, computational filtering was required.

Including the terminal cysteine and phenylalanine, the CDR3 comprises 16 residues. CDR3 DNA only is kept here, 48 bases in frame from base 1. The trim is 0 bases for V and 5 bases for J, with a gap of 13 bases between the germline ends. The germline V gene specifies LGHNA as CDR1 and YSLEER as CDR2. TCRdb records Illumina NovaSeq 6000 as the sequencer. TCR cDNA was made using 5'RACE template switching, a step that added a universal primer site and unique molecular identifiers. Priming for cDNA synthesis came from both the TCR alpha and TCR beta constant segments. Libraries were amplified in two PCR steps, with sample barcodes and sequencing adapters added in the second step. Sequencing of libraries was performed on Illumina HiSeq 2500 (2x100 bp) or NovaSeq (2x150 bp). Per the source publication's procedure: Reads were demultiplexed and collapsed into UMI consensus sequences with MIGEC, and V(D)J alignment was performed with MiXCR. Vaccine-responding clonotypes were identified with edgeR using replicate PBMC samples, with FDR below 0.01 and a log2 fold change above 5 up to day 15 being required. Each bulk clonotype received a CD4 or CD8 identity based on whether the sequenced CD4 or CD8 repertoire contained that clonotype at higher abundance. TCRdb handled the public reads itself, with Q25 trimming in fastp and clone calling in MiXCR, and kept productive beta chains. Rows merge per CDR3 protein into single entries with the most common DNA and genes. These V and J calls originate from TCRdb's pipeline instead of the authors' own analysis. Within this sample are about 350,000 distinct CDR3 sequences, with 4.1% of them counted one time only. The ten largest clonotypes hold 20% to 25% of the sample.

Interpreted using the paper, the treatment or condition label stands for: live attenuated yellow fever vaccine strain. At each blood-draw timepoint, two biological replicates of bulk PBMCs were collected. PBMCs were isolated from peripheral blood using a standard Ficoll-Paque protocol. RNA was extracted with TriZol from bulk PBMCs, CD4 and CD8 fractions, and dextramer-positive and dextramer-negative fractions. Comment on this clonotype: Its antigen is still unknown. Base-call qualities are not available, and no considerably larger clone is one nucleotide away.

This TCR was sampled from a young man who received the YFV17D yellow fever vaccine. Source: PBMCs, taken 5 days after the yellow fever booster vaccination. The chain employs TRBV4-3 and TRBJ1-4; no D gene can be assigned with confidence. The sequenced DNA is TGCGCCAGCAGCCAAGATTTTGGACGGAAGAATGAAAAACTGTTTTTT. This translates into CASSQDFGRKNEKLFF.